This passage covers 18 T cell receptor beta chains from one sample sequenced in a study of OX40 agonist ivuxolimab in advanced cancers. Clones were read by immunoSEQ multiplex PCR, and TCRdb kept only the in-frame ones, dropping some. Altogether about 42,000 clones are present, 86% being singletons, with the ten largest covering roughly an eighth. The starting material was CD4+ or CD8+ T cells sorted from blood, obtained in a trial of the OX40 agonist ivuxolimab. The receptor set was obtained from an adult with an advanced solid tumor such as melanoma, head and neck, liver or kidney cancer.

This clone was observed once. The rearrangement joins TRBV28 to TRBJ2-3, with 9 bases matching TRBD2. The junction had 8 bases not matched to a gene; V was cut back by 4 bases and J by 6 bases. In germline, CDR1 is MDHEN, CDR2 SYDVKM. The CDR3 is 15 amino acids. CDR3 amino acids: CASSSISGSGDTQYF. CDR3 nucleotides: TGTGCCAGCAGTTCAATTAGCGGGAGTGGTGATACGCAGTATTTT.

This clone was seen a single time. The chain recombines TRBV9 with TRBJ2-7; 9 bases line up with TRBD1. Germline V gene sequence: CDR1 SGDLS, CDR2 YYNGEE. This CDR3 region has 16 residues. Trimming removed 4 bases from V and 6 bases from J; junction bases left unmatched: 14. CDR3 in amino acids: CASSSRQGQGPSEQYF. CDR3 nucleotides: TGTGCCAGCAGCTCCCGCCAGGGACAGGGCCCTAGCGAGCAGTACTTC.

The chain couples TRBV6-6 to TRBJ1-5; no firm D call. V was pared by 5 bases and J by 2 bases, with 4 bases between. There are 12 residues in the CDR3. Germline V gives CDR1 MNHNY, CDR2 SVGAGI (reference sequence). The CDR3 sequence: CASSIRNQPQHF. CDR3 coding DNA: TGTGCCAGCAGTATACGCAATCAGCCCCAGCATTTT.

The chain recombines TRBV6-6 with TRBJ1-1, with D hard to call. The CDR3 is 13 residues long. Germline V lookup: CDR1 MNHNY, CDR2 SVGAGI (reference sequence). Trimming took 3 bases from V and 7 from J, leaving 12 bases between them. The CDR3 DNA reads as TGTGCCAGCAGTTATGTAGTGGGGAGTGAAGCTTTCTTT. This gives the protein CASSYVVGSEAFF.

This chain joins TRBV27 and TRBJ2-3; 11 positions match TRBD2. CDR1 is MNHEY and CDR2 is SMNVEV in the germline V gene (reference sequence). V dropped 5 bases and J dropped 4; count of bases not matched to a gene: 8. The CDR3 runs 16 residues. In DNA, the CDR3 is TGTGCCAGCAGTATTTTAGCGGGAGGGCTTTCAGATACGCAGTATTTT. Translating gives CASSILAGGLSDTQYF.

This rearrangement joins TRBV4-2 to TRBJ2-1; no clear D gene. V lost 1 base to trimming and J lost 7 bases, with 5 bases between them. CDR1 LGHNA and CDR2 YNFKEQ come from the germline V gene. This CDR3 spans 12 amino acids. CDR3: CASSQVGNEQFF. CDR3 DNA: TGTGCCAGCAGCCAAGTAGGAAATGAGCAGTTCTTC.

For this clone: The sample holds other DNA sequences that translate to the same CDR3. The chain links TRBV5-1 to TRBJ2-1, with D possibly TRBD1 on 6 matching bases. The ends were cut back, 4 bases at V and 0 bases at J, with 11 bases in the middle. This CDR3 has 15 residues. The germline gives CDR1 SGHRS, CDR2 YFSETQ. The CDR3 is CASSKGVYSYNEQFF. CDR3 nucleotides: TGCGCCAGCAGCAAGGGGGTTTACTCCTACAATGAGCAGTTCTTC.

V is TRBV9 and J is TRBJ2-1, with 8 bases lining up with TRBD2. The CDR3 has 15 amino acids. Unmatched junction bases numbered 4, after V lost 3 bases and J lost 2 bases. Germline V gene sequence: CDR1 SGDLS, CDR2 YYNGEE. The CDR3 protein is CASSDSGATYNEQFF. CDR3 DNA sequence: TGTGCCAGCAGCGATAGCGGGGCCACCTACAATGAGCAGTTCTTC.

CDR3 loop: CASSPETGGATYEQYF. The CDR3 coding sequence is TGTGCCAGCAGTCCCGAAACAGGGGGCGCTACCTACGAGCAGTACTTC. This chain joins TRBV7-8 and TRBJ2-7, with 9 bases matching TRBD1. V dropped 6 bases and J dropped 2; count of bases not matched to a gene: 11. CDR1 is SGHVS and CDR2 is FQNEAQ in the germline V gene. This CDR3 contains 16 residues.

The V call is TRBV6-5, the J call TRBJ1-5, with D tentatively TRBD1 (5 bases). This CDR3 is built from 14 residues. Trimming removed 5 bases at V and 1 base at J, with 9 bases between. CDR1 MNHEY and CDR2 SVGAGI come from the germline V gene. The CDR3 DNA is TGTGCCAGCAGTCTCCGACAGAGCAATCAGCCCCAGCATTTT. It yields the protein CASSLRQSNQPQHF.

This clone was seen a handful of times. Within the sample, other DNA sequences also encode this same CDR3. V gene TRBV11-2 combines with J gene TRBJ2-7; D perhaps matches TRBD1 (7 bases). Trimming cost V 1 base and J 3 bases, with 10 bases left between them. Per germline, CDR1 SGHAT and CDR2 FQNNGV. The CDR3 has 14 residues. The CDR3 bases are TGTGCCAGCAGCTTAGGTCAGGGGGGCTACGAGCAGTACTTC. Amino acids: CASSLGQGGYEQYF.

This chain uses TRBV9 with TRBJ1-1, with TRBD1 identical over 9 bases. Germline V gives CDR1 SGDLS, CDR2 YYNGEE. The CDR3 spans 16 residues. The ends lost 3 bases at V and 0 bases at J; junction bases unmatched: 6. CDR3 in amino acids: CASSAGGTGMNTEAFF. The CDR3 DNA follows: TGTGCCAGCAGCGCTGGAGGGACAGGGATGAACACTGAAGCTTTCTTT.

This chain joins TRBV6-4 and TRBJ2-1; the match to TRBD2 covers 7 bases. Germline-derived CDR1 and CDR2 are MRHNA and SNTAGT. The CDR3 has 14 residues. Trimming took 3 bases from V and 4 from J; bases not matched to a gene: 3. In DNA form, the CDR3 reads TGTGCCAGCAGTGAGGCTAGCGGTTACAATGAGCAGTTCTTC. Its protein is CASSEASGYNEQFF.

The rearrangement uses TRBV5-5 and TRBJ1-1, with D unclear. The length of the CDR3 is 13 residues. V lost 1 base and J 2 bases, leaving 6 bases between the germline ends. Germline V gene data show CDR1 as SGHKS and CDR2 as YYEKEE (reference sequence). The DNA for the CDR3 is TGTGCCAGCAGCTTGCGAGTTAACACTGAAGCTTTCTTT. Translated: CASSLRVNTEAFF.

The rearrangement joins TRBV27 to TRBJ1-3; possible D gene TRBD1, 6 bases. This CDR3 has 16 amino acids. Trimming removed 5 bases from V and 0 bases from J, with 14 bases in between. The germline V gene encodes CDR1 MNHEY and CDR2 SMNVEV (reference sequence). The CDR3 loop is CASSKHQGLSGNTIYF. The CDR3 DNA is TGTGCCAGCAGTAAACACCAGGGGCTCTCTGGAAACACCATATATTTT.

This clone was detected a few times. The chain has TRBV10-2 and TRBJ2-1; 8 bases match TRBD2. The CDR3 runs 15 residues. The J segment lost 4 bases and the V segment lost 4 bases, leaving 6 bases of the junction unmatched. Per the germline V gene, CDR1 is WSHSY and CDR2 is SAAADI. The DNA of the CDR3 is TGCGCCAGCAGTGCCGGCGGGGGGCCATACAATGAGCAGTTCTTC. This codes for CASSAGGGPYNEQFF.

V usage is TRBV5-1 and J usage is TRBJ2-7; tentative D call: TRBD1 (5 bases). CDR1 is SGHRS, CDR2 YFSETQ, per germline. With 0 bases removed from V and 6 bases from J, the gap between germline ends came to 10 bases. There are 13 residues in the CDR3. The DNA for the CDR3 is TGCGCCAGCAGCTTGGATCAGGGATTCGAGCAGTACTTC. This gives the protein CASSLDQGFEQYF.

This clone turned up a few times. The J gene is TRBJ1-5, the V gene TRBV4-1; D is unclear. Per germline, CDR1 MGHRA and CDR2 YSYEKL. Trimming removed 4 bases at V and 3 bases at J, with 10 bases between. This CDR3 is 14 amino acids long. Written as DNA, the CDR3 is TGCGCCAGCAGCCCAGGCGACAACAATCAGCCCCAGCATTTT. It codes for CASSPGDNNQPQHF.